This T cell receptor beta chain was captured by sequencing in a study of blood T cell repertoires in COVID-19. Turning to the study itself: Material from acute and convalescent COVID-19 was sourced from the United States, Italy and Spain.

TCRdb's copy holds only in-frame clones and misses some; the assay was immunoSEQ multiplex PCR. The sample shows about 110,000 clones, around four fifths of them seen only once. This sequence originates from a man in his 70s with acute or convalescent COVID-19. The sample consisted of peripheral blood.

The CDR3 loop reads CASIQGWDQPQHF. The DNA of the CDR3 is TGTGCCAGCATACAGGGATGGGATCAGCCCCAGCATTTT. The chain links TRBV12-3 or TRBV12-4 to TRBJ1-5; a possible D gene is TRBD1 (6 bases). The V end lost 7 bases, the J end lost 5 bases, and 12 bases lay between the germline ends. The CDR3 covers 13 residues.